These T cell receptor beta chains were read from a single sample in a study of control samples from healthy donors and cancer patients. Libraries were prepared by immunoSEQ multiplex PCR; TCRdb keeps only in-frame clonotypes and omits some of them. Of approximately 160,000 clones listed, approximately 94% are singletons. Material for sequencing was blood. The receptors originated from a woman between 18 and 29 years old in good health. Each CDR3 is given with its conserved first and last residue. Each record gives: clone size, D gene, V gene, J gene, CDR3 protein, CDR3 DNA. The D gene is left open where the match is weak. The listing skips clone size in some rows; elsewhere it reads once, few, many or a size class.

.	.	TRBV13	TRBJ2-2	CASSFRGELFF	TGTGCCAGCAGCTTCAGGGGGGAGCTGTTTTTT
.	.	TRBV21-1	TRBJ1-6	CASSKGAGGWSYNSPLHF	TGTGCCAGCAGCAAAGGTGCAGGGGGCTGGTCCTATAATTCACCCCTCCACTTT
.	.	TRBV27	TRBJ1-6	CASSLSWPPRGANNSPLHF	TGTGCCAGCAGTTTATCGTGGCCCCCGCGGGGGGCGAATAATTCACCCCTCCACTTT
once	TRBD1	TRBV28	TRBJ2-7	CASNWARTGRYEQYF	TGTGCCAGCAATTGGGCGAGGACAGGGAGGTACGAGCAGTACTTC
.	TRBD2	TRBV27	TRBJ2-7	CASSLEGLAGVYEQYF	TGTGCCAGCAGTCTAGAGGGACTAGCGGGAGTCTACGAGCAGTACTTC
.	.	TRBV18	TRBJ1-1	CASSPQGRRDTEAFF	TGTGCCAGCTCACCACAGGGGCGCAGGGACACTGAAGCTTTCTTT
few	.	TRBV10-3	TRBJ1-5	CAISEINQPQHF	TGTGCCATCAGTGAGATCAATCAGCCCCAGCATTTT
.	.	TRBV5-6	TRBJ1-5	CASSLGPEGQPQHF	TGTGCCAGCAGCTTGGGTCCCGAGGGGCAGCCCCAGCATTTT
.	TRBD2	TRBV4-2	TRBJ2-3	CASSQGGRAEDTQYF	TGTGCCAGCAGCCAAGGCGGGAGGGCCGAAGATACGCAGTATTTT
.	.	TRBV7-9	TRBJ2-5	CASRPGVGETQYF	TGTGCCAGCAGACCGGGAGTAGGTGAGACCCAGTACTTC
.	.	TRBV6-5	TRBJ1-2	CASSMAGGYTF	TGTGCCAGCAGTATGGCGGGGGGCTACACCTTC
.	.	TRBV4-3	TRBJ1-2	CASSQDGGYYGYTF	TGCGCCAGCAGCCAAGATGGCGGATATTATGGCTACACCTTC
.	.	TRBV15	TRBJ1-2	CATSREGNYGYTF	TGTGCCACCTCCCGGGAGGGGAACTATGGCTACACCTTC
.	TRBD1	TRBV29-1	TRBJ2-5	CSVEWDRGLKTQYF	TGCAGCGTTGAATGGGACAGGGGGCTGAAGACCCAGTACTTC
.	.	TRBV5-1	TRBJ1-1	CASSLALGNTEAFF	TGCGCCAGCAGCTTGGCCCTCGGGAACACTGAAGCTTTCTTT
.	.	TRBV7-3	TRBJ1-3	CASSLTTTQVPDGGDDSGNTIYF	TGTGCCAGCAGCTTAACCACCACTCAGGTACCGGATGGGGGGGACGATTCTGGAAACACCATATATTTT
.	TRBD1	TRBV4-1	TRBJ1-1	CASSQEAGGVGAFF	TGCGCCAGCAGCCAAGAGGCAGGGGGCGTGGGAGCTTTCTTT
.	.	TRBV28	TRBJ2-7	CASSLPMTYEQYF	TGTGCCAGCAGTCTTCCTATGACCTACGAGCAGTACTTC
.	.	TRBV6-5	TRBJ1-3	CASRRGTDGNTIYF	TGTGCCAGCAGACGAGGGACGGATGGAAACACCATATATTTT
.	TRBD1	TRBV4-2	TRBJ1-5	CASSQSQGIQPQHF	TGTGCCAGCAGCCAGTCACAGGGGATCCAGCCCCAGCATTTT
.	.	TRBV7-2	TRBJ2-1	CASSPNRGPGGNEQFF	TGTGCCAGCAGCCCAAATCGGGGGCCGGGGGGCAATGAGCAGTTCTTC
.	TRBD1	TRBV24-1	TRBJ2-6	CATSDGPGQGNSGANVLTF	TGTGCCACCAGTGATGGGCCGGGACAGGGGAACTCTGGGGCCAACGTCCTGACTTTC
.	.	TRBV18	TRBJ1-3	CASSPWTELEGNTIYF	TGTGCCAGCTCACCCTGGACCGAACTAGAGGGAAACACCATATATTTT
.	.	TRBV29-1	TRBJ1-5	CSVEMPGNQPQHF	TGCAGCGTTGAGATGCCCGGGAATCAGCCCCAGCATTTT
.	TRBD1	TRBV6-5	TRBJ1-1	CASSIPGGSEAFF	TGTGCCAGCTCTATACCAGGGGGAAGTGAAGCTTTCTTT